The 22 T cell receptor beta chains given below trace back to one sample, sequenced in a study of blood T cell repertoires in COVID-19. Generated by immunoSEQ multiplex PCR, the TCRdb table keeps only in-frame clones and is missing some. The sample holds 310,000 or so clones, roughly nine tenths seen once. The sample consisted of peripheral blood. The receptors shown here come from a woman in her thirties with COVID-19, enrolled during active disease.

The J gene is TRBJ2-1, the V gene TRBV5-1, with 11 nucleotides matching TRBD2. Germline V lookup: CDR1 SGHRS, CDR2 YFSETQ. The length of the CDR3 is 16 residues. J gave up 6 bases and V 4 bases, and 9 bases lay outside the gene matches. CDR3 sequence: CASSPIAGGPSNEQFF. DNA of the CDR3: TGCGCCAGCAGCCCAATAGCGGGAGGGCCGTCCAATGAGCAGTTCTTC.

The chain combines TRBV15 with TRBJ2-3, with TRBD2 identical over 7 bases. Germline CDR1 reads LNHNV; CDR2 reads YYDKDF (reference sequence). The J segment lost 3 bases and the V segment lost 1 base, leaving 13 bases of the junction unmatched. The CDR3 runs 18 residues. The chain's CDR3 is CATSRGRGRAEETDTQYF. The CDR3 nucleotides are TGTGCCACCAGCAGAGGACGGGGGAGGGCCGAGGAAACAGATACGCAGTATTTT.

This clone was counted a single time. CDR3 DNA sequence: TGTGCCAGCATATACAGTAGCACAGATACGCAGTATTTT. Protein sequence: CASIYSSTDTQYF. The chain employs TRBV6-5 and TRBJ2-3; D not certain. The CDR3 totals 13 residues. V was trimmed by 7 bases and J by 0 bases, leaving 8 bases between them. From germline, CDR1 is MNHEY and CDR2 SVGAGI.

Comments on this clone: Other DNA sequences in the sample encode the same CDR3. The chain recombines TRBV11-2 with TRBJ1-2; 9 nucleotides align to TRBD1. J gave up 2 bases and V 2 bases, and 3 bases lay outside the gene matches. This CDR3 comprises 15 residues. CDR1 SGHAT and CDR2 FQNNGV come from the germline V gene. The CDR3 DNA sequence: TGTGCCAGCAGCTTACTACAGGGGGCGAACTATGGCTACACCTTC. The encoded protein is CASSLLQGANYGYTF.

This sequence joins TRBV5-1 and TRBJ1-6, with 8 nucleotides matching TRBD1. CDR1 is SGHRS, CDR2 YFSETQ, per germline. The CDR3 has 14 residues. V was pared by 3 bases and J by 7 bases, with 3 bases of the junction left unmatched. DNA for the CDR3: TGCGCCAGCAGCTCCCGGACAGGGAATTCACCCCTCCACTTT. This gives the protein CASSSRTGNSPLHF.

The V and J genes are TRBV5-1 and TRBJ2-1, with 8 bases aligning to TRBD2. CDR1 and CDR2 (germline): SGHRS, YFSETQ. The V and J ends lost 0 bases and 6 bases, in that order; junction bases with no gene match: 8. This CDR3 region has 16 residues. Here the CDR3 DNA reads TGCGCCAGCAGCTTGGCCGGACTAGCCCGAACCAATGAGCAGTTCTTC. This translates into CASSLAGLARTNEQFF. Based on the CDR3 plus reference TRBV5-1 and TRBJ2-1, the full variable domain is KAGVTQTPRYLIKTRGQQVTLSCSPISGHRSVSWYQQTPGQGLQFLFEYFSETQRNKGNFPGRFSGRQFSNSRSEMNVSTLELGDSALYLCASSLAGLARTNEQFFGPGTRLTVL.

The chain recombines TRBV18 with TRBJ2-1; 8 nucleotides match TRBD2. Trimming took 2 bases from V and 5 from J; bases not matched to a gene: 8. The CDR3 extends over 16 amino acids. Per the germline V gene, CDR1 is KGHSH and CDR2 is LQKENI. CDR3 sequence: CASSPSVLADNNEQFF. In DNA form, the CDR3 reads TGTGCCAGCTCACCATCCGTACTAGCGGACAACAATGAGCAGTTCTTC.

This chain's CDR3 is CASRDRVDSMAITF. CDR3 nucleotide sequence: TGTGCCAGTAGGGACAGGGTCGATTCTATGGCTATTACCTTC. V is TRBV19 and J is TRBJ1-2; TRBD1 aligns across 8 bases. V gave up 6 bases and J gave up 14 bases; unmatched junction bases: 17. CDR3 length: 14 amino acids. CDR1 LNHDA and CDR2 SQIVND come from the germline V gene (reference sequence). The full variable domain, completed using reference TRBV19 and TRBJ1-2, is DGGITQSPKYLFRKEGQNVTLSCEQNLNHDAMYWYRQDPGQGLRLIYYSQIVNDFQKGDIAEGYSVSREKKESFPLTVTSAQKNPTAFYLCASRDRVDSMAITFGSGTRLTVV.

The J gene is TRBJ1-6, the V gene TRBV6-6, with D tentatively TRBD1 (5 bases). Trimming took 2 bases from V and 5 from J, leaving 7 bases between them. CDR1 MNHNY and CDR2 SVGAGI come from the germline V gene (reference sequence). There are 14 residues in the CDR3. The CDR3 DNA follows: TGTGCCAGCAGTTACCAGGACAATAATTCACCCCTCCACTTT. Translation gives CASSYQDNNSPLHF.

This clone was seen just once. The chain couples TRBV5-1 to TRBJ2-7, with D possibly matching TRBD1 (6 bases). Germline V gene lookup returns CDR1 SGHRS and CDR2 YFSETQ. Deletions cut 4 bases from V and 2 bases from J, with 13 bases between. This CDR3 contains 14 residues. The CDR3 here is CASSPRTEPYEQYF. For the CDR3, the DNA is TGCGCCAGCAGCCCCAGGACAGAACCCTACGAGCAGTACTTC.

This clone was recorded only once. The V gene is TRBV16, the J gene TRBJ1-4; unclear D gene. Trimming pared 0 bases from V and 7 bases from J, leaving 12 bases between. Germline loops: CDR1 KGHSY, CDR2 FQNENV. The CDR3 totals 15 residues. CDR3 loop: CASSQSLAGSEKLFF. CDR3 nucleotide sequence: TGTGCCAGCAGCCAATCATTGGCAGGCAGTGAAAAACTGTTTTTT. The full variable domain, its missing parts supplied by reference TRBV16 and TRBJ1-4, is GEEVAQTPKHLVRGEGQKAKLYCAPIKGHSYVFWYQQVLKNEFKFLISFQNENVFDETGMPKERFSAKCLPNSPCSLEIQATKLEDSAVYFCASSQSLAGSEKLFFGSGTQLSVL.

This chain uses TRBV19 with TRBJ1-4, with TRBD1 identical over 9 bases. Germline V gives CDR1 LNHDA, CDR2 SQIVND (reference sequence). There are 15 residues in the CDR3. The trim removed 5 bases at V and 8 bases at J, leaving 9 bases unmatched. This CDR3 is CASSHGDRVEEKLFF. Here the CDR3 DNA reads TGTGCCAGTAGTCATGGGGACAGGGTGGAGGAAAAACTGTTTTTT.

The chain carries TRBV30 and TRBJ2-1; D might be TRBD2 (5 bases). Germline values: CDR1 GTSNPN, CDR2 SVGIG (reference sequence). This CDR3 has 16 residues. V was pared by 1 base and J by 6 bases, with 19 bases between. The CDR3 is CAWSAPRRERANEQFF. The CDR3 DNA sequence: TGTGCCTGGAGTGCCCCGAGACGGGAACGAGCCAATGAGCAGTTCTTC.

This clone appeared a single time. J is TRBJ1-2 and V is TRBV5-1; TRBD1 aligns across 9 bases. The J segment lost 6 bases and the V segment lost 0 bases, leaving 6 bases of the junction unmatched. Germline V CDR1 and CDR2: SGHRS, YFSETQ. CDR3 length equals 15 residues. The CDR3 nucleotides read TGCGCCAGCAGCTTGGTAGGGGACAGGGTCGATGGCTACACCTTC. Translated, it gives CASSLVGDRVDGYTF. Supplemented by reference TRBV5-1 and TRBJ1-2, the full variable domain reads KAGVTQTPRYLIKTRGQQVTLSCSPISGHRSVSWYQQTPGQGLQFLFEYFSETQRNKGNFPGRFSGRQFSNSRSEMNVSTLELGDSALYLCASSLVGDRVDGYTFGSGTRLTVV.

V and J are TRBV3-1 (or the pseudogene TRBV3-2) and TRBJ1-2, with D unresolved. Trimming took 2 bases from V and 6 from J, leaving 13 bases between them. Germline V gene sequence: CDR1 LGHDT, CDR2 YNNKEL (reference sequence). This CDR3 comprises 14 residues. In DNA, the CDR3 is TGTGCCAGCAGCCAACTCTTAACGAGTAATGGCTACACCTTC. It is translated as CASSQLLTSNGYTF.

CDR3 sequence reads: CASSLGFRGSGANVLTF. As DNA, the CDR3 is TGCGCCAGCAGCTTGGGTTTCAGGGGCAGCGGGGCCAACGTCCTGACTTTC. V and J are TRBV5-1 and TRBJ2-6; D is perhaps TRBD1 (6 bases). The CDR3 has 17 residues. V was trimmed by 0 bases and J by 4 bases, leaving 14 bases between them. CDR1 and CDR2 from the germline V gene are SGHRS and YFSETQ.

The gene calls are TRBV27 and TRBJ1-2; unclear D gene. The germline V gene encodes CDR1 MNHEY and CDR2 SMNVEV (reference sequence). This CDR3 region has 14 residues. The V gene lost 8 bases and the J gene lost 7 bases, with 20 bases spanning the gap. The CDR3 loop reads CASSPREGLSGYTF. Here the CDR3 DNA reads TGTGCCAGCTCTCCCCGGGAAGGACTTAGTGGCTACACCTTC.

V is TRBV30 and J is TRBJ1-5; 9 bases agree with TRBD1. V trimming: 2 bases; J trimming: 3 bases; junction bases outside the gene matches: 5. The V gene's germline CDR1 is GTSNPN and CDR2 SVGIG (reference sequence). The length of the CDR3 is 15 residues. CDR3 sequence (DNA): TGTGCCTGGAGTACGGGGACAGGGCCCAATCAGCCCCAGCATTTT. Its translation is CAWSTGTGPNQPQHF.

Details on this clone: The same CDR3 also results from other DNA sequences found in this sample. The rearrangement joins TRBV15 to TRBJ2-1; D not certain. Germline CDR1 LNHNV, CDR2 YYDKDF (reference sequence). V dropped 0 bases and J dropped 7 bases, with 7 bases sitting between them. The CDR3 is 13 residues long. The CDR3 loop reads CATSRDRENEQFF. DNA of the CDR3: TGTGCCACCAGCAGAGATCGCGAGAATGAGCAGTTCTTC.

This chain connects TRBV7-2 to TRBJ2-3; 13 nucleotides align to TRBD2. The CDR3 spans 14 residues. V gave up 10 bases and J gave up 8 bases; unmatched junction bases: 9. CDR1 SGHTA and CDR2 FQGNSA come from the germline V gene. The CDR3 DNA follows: TGTGCCACCTCGACTAGCGGGGGGCGGGGTACGCAGTATTTT. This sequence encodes CATSTSGGRGTQYF.

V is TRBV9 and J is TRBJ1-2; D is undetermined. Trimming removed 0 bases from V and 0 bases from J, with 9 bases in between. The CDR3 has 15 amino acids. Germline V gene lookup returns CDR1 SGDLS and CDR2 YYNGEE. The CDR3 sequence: CASSVVAETNYGYTF. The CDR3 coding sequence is TGTGCCAGCAGCGTAGTGGCAGAAACTAACTATGGCTACACCTTC.

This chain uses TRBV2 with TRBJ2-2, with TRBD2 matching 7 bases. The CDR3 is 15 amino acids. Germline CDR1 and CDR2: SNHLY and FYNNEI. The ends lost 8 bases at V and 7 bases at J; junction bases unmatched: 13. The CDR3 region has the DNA TGTGCCAGCGTTGGGTTCGGGGGAGGGAGCGGGGAGCTGTTTTTT. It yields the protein CASVGFGGGSGELFF.